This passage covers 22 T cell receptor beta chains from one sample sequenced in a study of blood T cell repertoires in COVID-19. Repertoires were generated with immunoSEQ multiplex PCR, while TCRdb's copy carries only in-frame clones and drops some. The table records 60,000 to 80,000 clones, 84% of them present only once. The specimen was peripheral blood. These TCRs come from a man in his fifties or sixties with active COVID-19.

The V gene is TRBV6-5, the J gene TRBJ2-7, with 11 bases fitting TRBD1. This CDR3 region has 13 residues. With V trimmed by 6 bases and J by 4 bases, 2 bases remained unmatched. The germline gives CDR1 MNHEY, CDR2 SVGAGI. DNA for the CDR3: TGTGCCAGCAGGGGGACAGGGGGGTACGAGCAGTACTTC. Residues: CASRGTGGYEQYF.

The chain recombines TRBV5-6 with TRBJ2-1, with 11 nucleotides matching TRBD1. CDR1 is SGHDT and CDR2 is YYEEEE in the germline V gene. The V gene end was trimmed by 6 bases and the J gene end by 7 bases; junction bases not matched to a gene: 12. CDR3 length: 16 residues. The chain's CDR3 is CASNLHLGQGVNEQFF. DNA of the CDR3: TGTGCCAGCAACTTACACCTGGGACAGGGGGTGAATGAGCAGTTCTTC.

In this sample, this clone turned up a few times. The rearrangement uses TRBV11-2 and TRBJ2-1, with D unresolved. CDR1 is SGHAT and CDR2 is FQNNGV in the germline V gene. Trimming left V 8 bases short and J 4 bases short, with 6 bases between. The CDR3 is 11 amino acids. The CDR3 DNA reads TGTGCCAGCTTTCAATACAATGAGCAGTTCTTC. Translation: CASFQYNEQFF.

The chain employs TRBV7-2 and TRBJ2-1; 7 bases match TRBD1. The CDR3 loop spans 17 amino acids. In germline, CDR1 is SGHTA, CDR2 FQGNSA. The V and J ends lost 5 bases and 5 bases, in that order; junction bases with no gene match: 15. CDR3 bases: TGTGCCAGCAGCCCACGGACAGGCGCCCCCTCGGACAATGAGCAGTTCTTC. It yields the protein CASSPRTGAPSDNEQFF.

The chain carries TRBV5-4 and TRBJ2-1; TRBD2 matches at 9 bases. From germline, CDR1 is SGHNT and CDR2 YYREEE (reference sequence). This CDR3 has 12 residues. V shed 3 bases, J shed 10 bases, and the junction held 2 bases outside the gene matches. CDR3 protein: CASSSSGEEQFF. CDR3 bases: TGTGCCAGCAGCTCTAGCGGGGAGGAGCAGTTCTTC.

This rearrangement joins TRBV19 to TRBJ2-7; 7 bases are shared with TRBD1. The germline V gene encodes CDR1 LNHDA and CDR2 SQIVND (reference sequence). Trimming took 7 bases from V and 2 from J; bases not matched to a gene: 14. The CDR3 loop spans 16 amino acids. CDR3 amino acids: CASTTGDSMVPYEQYF. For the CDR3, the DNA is TGTGCCAGTACCACTGGGGACAGCATGGTACCCTACGAGCAGTACTTC.

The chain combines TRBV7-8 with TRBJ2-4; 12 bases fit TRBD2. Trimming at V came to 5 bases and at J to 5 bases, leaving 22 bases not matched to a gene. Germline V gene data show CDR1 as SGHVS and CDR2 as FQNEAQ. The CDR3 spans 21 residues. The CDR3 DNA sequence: TGTGCCAGCAGCCCCCCGGGGGGGGACAGCCGACTAGCGGGGGTGCAAAACATTCAGTACTTC. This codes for CASSPPGGDSRLAGVQNIQYF.

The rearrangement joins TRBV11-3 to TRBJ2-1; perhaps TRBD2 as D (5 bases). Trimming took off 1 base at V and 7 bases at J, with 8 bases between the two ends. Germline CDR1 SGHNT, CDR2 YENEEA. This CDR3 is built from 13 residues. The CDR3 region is CASSLGERNEQFF. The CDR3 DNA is TGTGCCAGCAGCTTAGGGGAGAGGAATGAGCAGTTCTTC.

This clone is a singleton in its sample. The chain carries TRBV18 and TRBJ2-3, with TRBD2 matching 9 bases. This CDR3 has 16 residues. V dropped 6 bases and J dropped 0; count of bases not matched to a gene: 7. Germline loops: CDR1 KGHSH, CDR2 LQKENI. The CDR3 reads CASSATSGHSTDTQYF. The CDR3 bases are TGTGCCAGCTCTGCGACTAGCGGCCATAGCACAGATACGCAGTATTTT.

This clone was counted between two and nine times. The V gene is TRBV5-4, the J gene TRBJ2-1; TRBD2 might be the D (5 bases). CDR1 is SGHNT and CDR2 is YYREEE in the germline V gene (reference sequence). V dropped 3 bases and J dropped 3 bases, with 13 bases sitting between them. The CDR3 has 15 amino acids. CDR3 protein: CASSSDYLFYNEQFF. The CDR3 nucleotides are TGTGCCAGCAGCTCCGACTACCTTTTCTACAATGAGCAGTTCTTC. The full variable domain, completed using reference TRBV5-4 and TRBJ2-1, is ETGVTQSPTHLIKTRGQQVTLRCSSQSGHNTVSWYQQALGQGPQFIFQYYREEENGRGNFPPRFSGLQFPNYSSELNVNALELDDSALYLCASSSDYLFYNEQFFGPGTRLTVL.

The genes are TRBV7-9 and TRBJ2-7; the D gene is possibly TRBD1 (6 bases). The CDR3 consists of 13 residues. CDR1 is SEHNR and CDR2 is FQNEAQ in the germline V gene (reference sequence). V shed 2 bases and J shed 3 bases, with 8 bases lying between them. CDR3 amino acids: CASSLNRDYEQYF. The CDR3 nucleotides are TGTGCCAGCAGCTTAAACAGGGACTACGAGCAGTACTTC.

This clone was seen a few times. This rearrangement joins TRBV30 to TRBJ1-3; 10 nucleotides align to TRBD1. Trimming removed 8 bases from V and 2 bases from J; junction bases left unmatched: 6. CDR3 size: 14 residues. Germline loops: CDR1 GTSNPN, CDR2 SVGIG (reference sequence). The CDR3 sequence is CAAEGQGAGNTIYF. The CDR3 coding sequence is TGTGCCGCAGAAGGACAGGGGGCTGGAAACACCATATATTTT.

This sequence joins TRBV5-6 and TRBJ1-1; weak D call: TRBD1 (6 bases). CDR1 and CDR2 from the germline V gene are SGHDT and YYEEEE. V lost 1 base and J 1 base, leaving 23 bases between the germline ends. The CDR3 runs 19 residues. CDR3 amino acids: CASSLWGRLLANSNTEAFF. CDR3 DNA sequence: TGTGCCAGCAGCTTGTGGGGGCGCCTTCTCGCGAATTCGAACACTGAAGCTTTCTTT.

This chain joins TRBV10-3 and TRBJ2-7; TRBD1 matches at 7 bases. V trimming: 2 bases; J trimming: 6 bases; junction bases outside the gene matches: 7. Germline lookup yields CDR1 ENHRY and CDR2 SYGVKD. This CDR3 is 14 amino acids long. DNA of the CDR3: TGTGCCATCAGTGAGACCGTGACAGGGCTCGAGCAGTACTTC. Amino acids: CAISETVTGLEQYF.

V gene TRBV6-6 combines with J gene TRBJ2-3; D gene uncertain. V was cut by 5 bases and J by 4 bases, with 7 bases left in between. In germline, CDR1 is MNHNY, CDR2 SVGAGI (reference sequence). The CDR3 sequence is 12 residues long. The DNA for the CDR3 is TGTGCCAGCAGTCTCTATGCAGATACGCAGTATTTT. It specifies CASSLYADTQYF.

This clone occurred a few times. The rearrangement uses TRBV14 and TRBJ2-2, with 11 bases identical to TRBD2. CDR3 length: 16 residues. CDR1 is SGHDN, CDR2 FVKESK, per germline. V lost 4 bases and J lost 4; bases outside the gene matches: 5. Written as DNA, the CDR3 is TGTGCCAGCAGCCCCCGACTAGCGGGACGCACCGGGGAGCTGTTTTTT. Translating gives CASSPRLAGRTGELFF.

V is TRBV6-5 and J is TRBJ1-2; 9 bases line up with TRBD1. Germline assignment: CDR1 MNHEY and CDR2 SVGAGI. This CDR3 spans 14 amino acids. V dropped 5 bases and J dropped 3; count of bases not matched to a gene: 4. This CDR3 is CASSHRGRDYGYTF. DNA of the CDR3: TGTGCCAGCAGTCACAGGGGGCGCGACTATGGCTACACCTTC.

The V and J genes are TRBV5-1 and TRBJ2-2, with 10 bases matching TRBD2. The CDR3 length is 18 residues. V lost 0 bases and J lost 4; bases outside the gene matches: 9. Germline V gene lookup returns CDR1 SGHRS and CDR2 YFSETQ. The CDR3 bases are TGCGCCAGCAGCTTGGCACTAGCGGGAAATTCTGGCACCGGGGAGCTGTTTTTT. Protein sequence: CASSLALAGNSGTGELFF.

CDR3 bases: TGCGCCAGCAGGTTGAGCGGGGGGGCCACAGCGCAGTATTTT. Amino acids: CASRLSGGATAQYF. The chain is built from TRBV5-1 and TRBJ2-3; 10 positions match TRBD2. The CDR3 length is 14 residues. Unmatched junction bases numbered 10, after V lost 5 bases and J lost 10 bases. Germline lookup yields CDR1 SGHRS and CDR2 YFSETQ.

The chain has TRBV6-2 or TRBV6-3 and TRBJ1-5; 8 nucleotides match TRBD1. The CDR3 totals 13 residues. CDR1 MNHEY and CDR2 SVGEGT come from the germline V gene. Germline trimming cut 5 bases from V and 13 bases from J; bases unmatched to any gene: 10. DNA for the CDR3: TGTGCCAGCAGTCGCCTGACCGGGACAGGTCAGCATTTT. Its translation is CASSRLTGTGQHF.

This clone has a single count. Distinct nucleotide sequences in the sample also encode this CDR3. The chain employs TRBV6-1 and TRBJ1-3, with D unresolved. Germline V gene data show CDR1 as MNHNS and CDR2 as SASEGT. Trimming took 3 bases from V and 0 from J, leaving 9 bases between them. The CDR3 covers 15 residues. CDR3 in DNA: TGTGCCAGCAGTGAGTCCCCGTCCTCTGGAAACACCATATATTTT. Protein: CASSESPSSGNTIYF.

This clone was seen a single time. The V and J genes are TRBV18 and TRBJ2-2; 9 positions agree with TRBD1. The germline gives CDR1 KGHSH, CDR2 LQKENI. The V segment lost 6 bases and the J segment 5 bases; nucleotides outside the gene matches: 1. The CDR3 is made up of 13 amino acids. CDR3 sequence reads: CASSGQGTGELFF. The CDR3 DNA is TGTGCCAGCTCCGGACAGGGGACCGGGGAGCTGTTTTTT.